This T cell receptor (beta chain) was identified during a study of blood T cells in healthy people across ages. The germline V and J ends were trimmed by 2 bases and 4 bases, with 16 bases remaining between them. This CDR3 contains 16 residues. Germline CDR1 LGHNA, CDR2 YSLEER. The second PCR ran roughly 6 to 11 cycles with a sample-barcoded 5' primer and J-beta primers. Via MiXCR, TCRdb re-called the 5' RACE reads, giving one row per CDR3 protein. The table includes about 800,000 distinct CDR3 sequences, roughly 50% detected once. The clonotype was recovered from a man aged 25-45 years in good health. V gene TRBV4-3 combines with J gene TRBJ2-3, with D possibly matching TRBD2 (6 bases). The material sequenced was blood. The CDR3 region has the DNA TGCGCCAGCAGCCAAAGACTAGATGTGTCCCCAGATACGCAGTATTTT. Amino acid sequence: CASSQRLDVSPDTQYF.